This T cell receptor (beta chain) was found in a study of T-cell reconstitution after alpha-beta-depleted transplantation in children. Unique molecular identifiers featured in how the TCRbeta library was prepared. TCRdb used MiXCR to reprocess the PCR reads, holding one entry per CDR3 protein. This sample yields roughly 350,000 distinct CDR3 sequences, of which 15% to 20% are seen a single time; just over 40% belongs to the top ten. General study results and limits: It was newly produced T cells that mostly accounted for T-cell counts and diversity one year after transplant. In some patients, recipient T cells and intrathymic progenitors surviving conditioning explained high day-60 diversity. Expanded graft clones, several hundred of them, were reportedly the source of alpha-beta T cells about two months after transplant.

This CDR3 is 14 amino acids long. CDR1 is SQVTM, CDR2 ANQGSEA, per germline. Trimming stripped 5 bases from V and 0 bases from J, with 11 bases between. This clonotype was detected many times. The antigen is unknown. The receptor was derived from a male patient aged 2 to 10 who had a stem cell transplant for acute lymphoblastic leukemia, so the T cells may come from the graft donor. Here the sequenced sample was PBMCs, mostly from graft donor cells, taken 360 days after TCRalphabeta/CD19-depleted stem cell transplant. The V and J genes are TRBV29-1 and TRBJ2-4; D is ambiguous. The CDR3 coding sequence is TGCAGCGTTCGGAGTCTCCTAGCCAAAAACATTCAGTACTTC. Translation: CSVRSLLAKNIQYF.